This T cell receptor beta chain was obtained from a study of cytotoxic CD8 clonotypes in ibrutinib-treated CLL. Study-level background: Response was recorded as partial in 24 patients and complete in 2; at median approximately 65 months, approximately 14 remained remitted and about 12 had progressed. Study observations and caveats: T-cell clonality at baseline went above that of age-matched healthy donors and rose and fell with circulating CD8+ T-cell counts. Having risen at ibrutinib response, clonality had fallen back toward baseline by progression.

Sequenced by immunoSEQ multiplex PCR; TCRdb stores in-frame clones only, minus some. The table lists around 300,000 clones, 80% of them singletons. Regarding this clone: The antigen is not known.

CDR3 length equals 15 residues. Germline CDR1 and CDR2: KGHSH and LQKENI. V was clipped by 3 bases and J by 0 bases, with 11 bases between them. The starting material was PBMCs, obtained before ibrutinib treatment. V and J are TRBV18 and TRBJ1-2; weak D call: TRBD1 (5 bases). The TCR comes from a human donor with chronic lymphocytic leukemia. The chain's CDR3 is CASSPTVKSNYGYTF. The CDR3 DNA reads TGTGCCAGCTCACCGACAGTGAAGTCTAACTATGGCTACACCTTC. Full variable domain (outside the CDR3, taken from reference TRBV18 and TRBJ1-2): NAGVMQNPRHLVRRRGQEARLRCSPMKGHSHVYWYRQLPEEGLKFMVYLQKENIIDESGMPKERFSAEFPKEGPSILRIQQVVRGDSAAYFCASSPTVKSNYGYTFGSGTRLTVV.